Listed here is a single T cell receptor (beta chain). The antigen is undetermined. These data belong to a study of monozygotic twins with inflammatory bowel disease. TCRdb reprocessed the 5' RACE reads and keeps a single row for each CDR3 protein, giving no DNA. Its table records over 350,000 distinct CDR3 sequences. Germline V gene data show CDR1 as MNHEY and CDR2 as SVGEGT. The length of the CDR3 is 16 residues. Researchers isolated total RNA from whole blood without sorting T cells. Whole-study findings and limits: IBD patients shared fewer clonotypes with other individuals than healthy twins, especially patients with disease activity signs.

This clonotype originated in a human donor with ulcerative colitis or Crohn's disease, or a healthy co-twin of an affected twin (not recorded which). The sequencing sample was made of blood. This sequence joins TRBV6-2 or TRBV6-3 and TRBJ1-6; the TRBD1 assignment by TCRdb is unverifiable without DNA. CDR3 sequence: CASSYFPGTANSPLHF.